This TCR beta chain emerged from a study of tumor-infiltrating lymphocytes in primary liver carcinoma. About the study: Enrolled patients were male and female, aged 30 to 69 years. Study results and caveats: Between tumor regions, pairs overlapped more than tumor-adjacent and tumor-blood pairs did. Comparison of CD4+ and CD8+ repertoires was precluded by bulk unsorted samples.

For this clonotype: The target antigen is unknown.

The authors took blood RNA from unsorted whole blood and also extracted germline DNA. Germline CDR1 is MDHEN and CDR2 is SYDVKM. The CDR3 extends over 15 amino acids. V was pared by 7 bases and J by 0 bases, with 16 bases between. Researchers generated TCR beta cDNA from approximately 0.55 ug of total RNA, relying on a constant-region primer. A slightly modified ARM-PCR protocol with three nested multiplex PCR rounds produced these TCR beta libraries. Amplification in the first two PCR rounds was performed using TRBV1-TRBV30 forward primers and a C-beta reverse primer for around 11 cycles each. TCRdb recomputed calls from the multiplex PCR reads with MiXCR, one row per CDR3 protein. This repertoire shows about 330,000 distinct CDR3 sequences, around 60% found once; its top ten account for 5% to 6.5%.

The sequence was obtained from a man aged 40-50 years with primary liver carcinoma and hepatitis B virus infection. The material sequenced was peripheral blood. This chain connects TRBV28 to TRBJ2-7; possible D gene TRBD1, 5 bases. This CDR3 is CASTPRGRVSYEQYF. DNA of the CDR3: TGTGCCAGCACACCAAGGGGTAGGGTCTCCTACGAGCAGTACTTC.